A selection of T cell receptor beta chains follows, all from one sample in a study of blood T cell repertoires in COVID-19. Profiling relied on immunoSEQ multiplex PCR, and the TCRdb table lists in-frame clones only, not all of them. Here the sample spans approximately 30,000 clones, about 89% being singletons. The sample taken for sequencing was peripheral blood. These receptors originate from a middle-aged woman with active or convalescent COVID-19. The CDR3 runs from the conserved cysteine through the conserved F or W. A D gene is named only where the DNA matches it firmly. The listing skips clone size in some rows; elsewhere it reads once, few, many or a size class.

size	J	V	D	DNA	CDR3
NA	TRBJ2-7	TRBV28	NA	TGTGCCAGCAGTTTCCGGGTCTCAGGGCCACACAGCTCCTACGAGCAGTACTTC	CASSFRVSGPHSSYEQYF
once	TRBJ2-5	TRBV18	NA	TGTGCCAGCTCACCACGGGGCCCCACAGAGACCCAGTACTTC	CASSPRGPTETQYF
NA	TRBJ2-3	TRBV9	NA	TGTGCCAGCATCTTCGGACAGCCCACAGATACGCAGTATTTT	CASIFGQPTDTQYF
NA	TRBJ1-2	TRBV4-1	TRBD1	TGCGCCAGCAGCCAAGCCGACAGGGGCTATGGCTACACCTTC	CASSQADRGYGYTF
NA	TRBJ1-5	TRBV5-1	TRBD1	TGCGCCAGCAGCTACGACAGGGGAGACGATCAGCCCCAGCATTTT	CASSYDRGDDQPQHF
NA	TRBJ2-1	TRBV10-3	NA	TGTGCCATCAGTTTGGAGGGGGCCTTGCTGGATGAGCAGTTCTTC	CAISLEGALLDEQFF
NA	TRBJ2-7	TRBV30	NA	TGTGCCTGGAGTGGGGGGACTTCGACCTACGAGCAGTACTTC	CAWSGGTSTYEQYF
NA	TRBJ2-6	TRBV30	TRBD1	TGTGCCTGGAGTGGCTGGACAGGGGATTTTTTGGGATCCTCTGGGGCCAACGTCCTGACTTTC	CAWSGWTGDFLGSSGANVLTF
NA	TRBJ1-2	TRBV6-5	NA	TGTGCCAGCAGTTACAGGGGATCTAACTATGGCTACACCTTC	CASSYRGSNYGYTF
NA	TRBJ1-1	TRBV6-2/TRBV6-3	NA	TGTGCCAGCAGCCCAGGGGCTAAGGGGAACACTGAAGCTTTCTTT	CASSPGAKGNTEAFF
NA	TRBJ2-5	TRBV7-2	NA	TGTGCCAGCAGCTCGAGGGACTCCCGGGGGACCCAGTACTTC	CASSSRDSRGTQYF
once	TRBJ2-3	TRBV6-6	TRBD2	TGTGCCAGCAGTCGGGGACTAGCGGGACCCCACAGCACAGATACGCAGTATTTT	CASSRGLAGPHSTDTQYF
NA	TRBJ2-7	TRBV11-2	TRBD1	TGTGCCAGCAGCTTAGATTCGACAGGGTCCTACGAGCAGTACTTC	CASSLDSTGSYEQYF
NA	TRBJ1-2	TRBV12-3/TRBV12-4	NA	TGTGCCAGCAGGTCAACTCCTAACTATGGCTACACCTTC	CASRSTPNYGYTF
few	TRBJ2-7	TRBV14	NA	TGTGCCAGCAGCCAAGATTCATCGACAGGTTCTACCTACGAGCAGTACTTC	CASSQDSSTGSTYEQYF
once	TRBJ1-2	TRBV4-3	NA	TGCGCCAGCAGCCCTAACAGGGTGACATATGGCTACACCTTC	CASSPNRVTYGYTF